This T cell receptor beta chain was sequenced during a study of blood T cell repertoires in COVID-19. TCRdb's table, derived via immunoSEQ multiplex PCR, lists solely in-frame clones and lacks some. Among about 130,000 clones listed, 81% were seen once. The CDR3 loop spans 17 amino acids. Trimming took 0 bases from V and 4 from J; bases not matched to a gene: 10. Germline V gene data show CDR1 as SGDLS and CDR2 as YYNGEE. The TCR originated in a man younger than 40 with COVID-19, enrolled during active disease. The sequenced sample consisted of peripheral blood. The chain has TRBV9 and TRBJ1-2; TRBD1 matches at 9 bases. The CDR3 DNA reads as TGTGCCAGCAGCGTAGTAACAGGGGGCTCCCATGCCTATGGCTACACCTTC. It specifies CASSVVTGGSHAYGYTF.